A selection of T cell receptor beta chains follows, all from one sample in a study of cytomegalovirus exposure and HLA in healthy donors. Repertoires were generated with immunoSEQ multiplex PCR, while TCRdb's copy carries only in-frame clones and drops some. This table holds 99,000 or so clones, about 9.5% found once. The material sequenced was PBMCs. Receptor source: a man in his forties in good health and CMV-seropositive. Both conserved end residues are part of each CDR3. Fields, in order: V gene, clone size, D gene, J gene, CDR3 protein, CDR3 DNA. A D gene is named only where the DNA matches it firmly. Some rows have no size entry. The others give once, few or many, or a class for an expanded clone.

V: TRBV4-2; size: NA; D: NA; J: TRBJ2-1; CDR3: CASSQDAGSKNNEQFF; DNA: TGTGCCAGCAGCCAAGACGCGGGATCGAAGAACAATGAGCAGTTCTTC
V: TRBV11-2; size: few; D: NA; J: TRBJ2-7; CDR3: CASSLVPLYEQYF; DNA: TGTGCCAGCAGCTTAGTCCCCCTCTACGAGCAGTACTTC
V: TRBV5-1; size: few; D: NA; J: TRBJ1-5; CDR3: CASSLDGYSNQPQHF; DNA: TGCGCCAGCAGCTTGGACGGTTATAGCAATCAGCCCCAGCATTTT
V: TRBV7-9; size: NA; D: TRBD1; J: TRBJ2-7; CDR3: CASSEPGQAAEQYF; DNA: TGTGCCAGCAGCGAACCGGGACAGGCCGCCGAGCAGTACTTC
V: TRBV7-2; size: few; D: TRBD2; J: TRBJ2-3; CDR3: CASSVSGSNTDTQYF; DNA: TGTGCCAGCAGCGTTAGCGGGAGTAACACAGATACGCAGTATTTT
V: TRBV7-9; size: NA; D: NA; J: TRBJ2-1; CDR3: CASKGPGTSSYNEQFF; DNA: TGTGCCAGCAAAGGGCCCGGGACAAGCTCCTACAATGAGCAGTTCTTC
V: TRBV29-1; size: few; D: NA; J: TRBJ2-1; CDR3: CSVGAGALGNEQFF; DNA: TGCAGCGTTGGTGCAGGGGCGCTCGGCAATGAGCAGTTCTTC
V: TRBV4-1; size: few; D: TRBD2; J: TRBJ2-1; CDR3: CASSLYPASGYNEQFF; DNA: TGCGCCAGCAGCCTCTATCCGGCTAGCGGATACAATGAGCAGTTCTTC
V: TRBV5-1; size: NA; D: NA; J: TRBJ1-2; CDR3: CASSPSTGGYTF; DNA: TGCGCCAGCAGTCCTAGTACAGGCGGCTACACCTTC
V: TRBV7-3; size: few; D: NA; J: TRBJ1-1; CDR3: CASSLSMNTEAFF; DNA: TGTGCCAGCAGCTTGAGCATGAACACTGAAGCTTTCTTT
V: TRBV28; size: few; D: TRBD1; J: TRBJ2-7; CDR3: CASSPRRTGPGEQYF; DNA: TGTGCCAGCAGTCCCCGGAGGACAGGGCCGGGCGAGCAGTACTTC
V: TRBV7-9; size: few; D: NA; J: TRBJ2-7; CDR3: CASSGGTAYEQYF; DNA: TGTGCCAGCAGCGGCGGGACAGCCTACGAGCAGTACTTC
V: TRBV7-2; size: few; D: NA; J: TRBJ2-7; CDR3: CASSLAQGQYEQYF; DNA: TGTGCCAGCAGCTTAGCGCAGGGGCAATACGAGCAGTACTTC
V: TRBV27; size: few; D: NA; J: TRBJ2-1; CDR3: CASSDYYNEQFF; DNA: TGTGCCAGCAGTGACTACTACAATGAGCAGTTCTTC
V: TRBV5-5; size: NA; D: TRBD1; J: TRBJ2-3; CDR3: CASSSGTVSTDTQYF; DNA: TGTGCCAGCAGCTCCGGGACAGTGAGCACAGATACGCAGTATTTT
V: TRBV5-6; size: NA; D: TRBD2; J: TRBJ2-1; CDR3: CASSFSGLAGSSYNEQFF; DNA: TGTGCCAGCAGCTTTTCCGGGCTAGCGGGATCGTCCTACAATGAGCAGTTCTTC
V: TRBV7-2; size: NA; D: NA; J: TRBJ1-5; CDR3: CASSLAPDQPQHF; DNA: TGTGCCAGCAGCTTAGCGCCGGATCAGCCCCAGCATTTT
V: TRBV6-5; size: NA; D: NA; J: TRBJ2-5; CDR3: CASRGDGEEIQYF; DNA: TGTGCCAGTAGAGGCGACGGGGAAGAGATCCAGTACTTC
V: TRBV7-9; size: NA; D: NA; J: TRBJ2-7; CDR3: CASVAGSYEQYF; DNA: TGTGCCAGCGTGGCGGGAAGCTACGAGCAGTACTTC
V: TRBV6-6; size: NA; D: NA; J: TRBJ1-3; CDR3: CASSKSAHSGNTIYF; DNA: TGTGCCAGCAGCAAATCAGCGCACTCTGGAAACACCATATATTTT
V: TRBV10-2; size: few; D: TRBD1; J: TRBJ2-7; CDR3: CASSQGTGLTEQYF; DNA: TGCGCCAGCAGCCAGGGGACAGGTTTGACCGAGCAGTACTTC
V: TRBV5-1; size: NA; D: NA; J: TRBJ2-1; CDR3: CASSSHLPPNEQFF; DNA: TGCGCCAGCAGCTCTCACCTACCCCCCAATGAGCAGTTCTTC